This TCR beta chain was observed in a study of CD8 T cells in ankylosing spondylitis. General study points: Significantly higher representation of disease-linked clones was reported for matched ankylosing spondylitis synovial fluid. A motif of 7 or 8 highly homologous TCR beta variants was seen as apparently characteristic of ankylosing spondylitis blood.

The sample holds many counts of this clonotype. Its antigen remains unknown. This CDR3 has 13 amino acids. From germline, CDR1 is SGHRS and CDR2 YFSETQ. V lost 8 bases, J lost 1 base, and 3 bases stayed unmatched. As the method for making TCR beta libraries, quantitative 5'-RACE with molecular barcodes was used. MiXCR was run by TCRdb on the 5' RACE reads, yielding one entry per CDR3 protein. The sample includes about 36,000 distinct CDR3 sequences, 4.5% to 6% seen only once; the top ten take 10% to 15%. This clonotype was obtained from a male donor with ankylosing spondylitis or in good health (not recorded which). The source material was blood, either unsorted or a sorted T cell fraction (not recorded which). The chain joins TRBV5-1 to TRBJ1-5, with TRBD1 identical over 7 bases. The CDR3 reads CASGTVSNQPQHF. The CDR3 DNA is TGCGCCAGTGGGACAGTGAGCAATCAGCCCCAGCATTTT.